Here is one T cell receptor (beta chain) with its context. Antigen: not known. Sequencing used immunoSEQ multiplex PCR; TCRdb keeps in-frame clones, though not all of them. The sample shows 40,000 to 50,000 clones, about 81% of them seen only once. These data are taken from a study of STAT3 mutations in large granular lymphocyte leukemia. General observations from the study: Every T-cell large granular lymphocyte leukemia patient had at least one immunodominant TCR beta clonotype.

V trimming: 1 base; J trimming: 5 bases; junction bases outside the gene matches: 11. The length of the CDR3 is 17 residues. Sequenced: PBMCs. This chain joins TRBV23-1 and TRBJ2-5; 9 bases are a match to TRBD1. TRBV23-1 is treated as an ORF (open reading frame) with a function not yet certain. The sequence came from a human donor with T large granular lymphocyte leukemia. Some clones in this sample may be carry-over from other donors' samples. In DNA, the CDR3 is TGCGCCAGCAGTCAATTTTTCCGGGACAGGGTGGCGGAGACCCAGTACTTC. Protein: CASSQFFRDRVAETQYF.